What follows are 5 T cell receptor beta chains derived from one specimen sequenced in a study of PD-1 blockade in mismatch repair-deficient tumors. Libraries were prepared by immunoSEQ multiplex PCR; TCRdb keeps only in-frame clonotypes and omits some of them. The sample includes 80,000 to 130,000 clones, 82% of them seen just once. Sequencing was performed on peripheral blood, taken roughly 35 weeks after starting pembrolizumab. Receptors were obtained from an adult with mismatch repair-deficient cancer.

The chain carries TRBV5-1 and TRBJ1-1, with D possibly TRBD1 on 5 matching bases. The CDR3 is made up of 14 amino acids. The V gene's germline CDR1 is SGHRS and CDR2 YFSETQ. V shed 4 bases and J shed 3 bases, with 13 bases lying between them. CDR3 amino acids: CASSPRRRDTEAFF. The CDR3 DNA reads TGCGCCAGCAGCCCACGGCGCAGGGACACTGAAGCTTTCTTT.

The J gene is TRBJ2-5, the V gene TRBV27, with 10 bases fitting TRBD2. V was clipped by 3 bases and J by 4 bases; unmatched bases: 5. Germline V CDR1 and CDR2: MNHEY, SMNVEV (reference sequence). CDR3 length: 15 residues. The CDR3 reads CASSLLAGVRETQYF. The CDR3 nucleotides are TGTGCCAGCAGTTTGCTAGCGGGAGTTAGAGAGACCCAGTACTTC.

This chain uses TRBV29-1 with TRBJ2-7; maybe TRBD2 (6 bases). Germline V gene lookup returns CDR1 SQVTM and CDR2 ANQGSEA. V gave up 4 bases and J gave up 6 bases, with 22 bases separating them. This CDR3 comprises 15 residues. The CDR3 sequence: CSVGGGGGFSGEQYF. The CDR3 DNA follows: TGCAGCGTTGGCGGCGGCGGAGGGTTTTCGGGCGAGCAGTACTTC.

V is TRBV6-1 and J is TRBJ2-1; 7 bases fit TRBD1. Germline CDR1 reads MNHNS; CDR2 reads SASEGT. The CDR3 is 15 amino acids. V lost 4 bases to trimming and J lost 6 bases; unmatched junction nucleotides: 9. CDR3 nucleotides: TGTGCCAGCAGTGCTTACAGGGGTTTGGGCAATGAGCAGTTCTTC. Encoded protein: CASSAYRGLGNEQFF.

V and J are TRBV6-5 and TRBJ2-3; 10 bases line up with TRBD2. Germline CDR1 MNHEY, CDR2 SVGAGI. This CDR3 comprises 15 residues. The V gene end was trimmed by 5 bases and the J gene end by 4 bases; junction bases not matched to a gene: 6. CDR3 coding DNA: TGTGCCAGCAGTCTTAGCGGGAGGTTAGCAGATACGCAGTATTTT. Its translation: CASSLSGRLADTQYF.